The T cell receptor (beta chain) described here comes from a study of PD-1 blockade in classical Hodgkin lymphoma. Trimming shortened V by 3 bases and J by 0 bases, and 16 bases separated the two germline ends. Germline V gives CDR1 SGHRS, CDR2 YFSETQ. This CDR3 is built from 16 residues. Each patient's relapse followed autologous stem cell transplantation, and brentuximab vedotin exposure varied. Measured with immunoSEQ multiplex PCR; TCRdb has only the in-frame clones, and not every one. Among about 85,000 clones listed, 92% were seen once. The chain links TRBV5-1 to TRBJ2-7; D perhaps matches TRBD1 (6 bases). The clonotype originates from a human donor with classical Hodgkin lymphoma. Material: peripheral blood mononuclear cells (PBMCs), obtained before the second cycle of nivolumab. In DNA, the CDR3 is TGCGCCAGCAGCTGGGGTGGACAGCCTAACTCCTACGAGCAGTACTTC. This codes for CASSWGGQPNSYEQYF.